The 5 T cell receptor beta chains listed next were all sequenced from one sample in a study of T cell responses to AZD1222 COVID-19 vaccine. Only in-frame clones appear in the TCRdb table, and some are missing; sequencing was by immunoSEQ multiplex PCR. In the table there are more than 150,000 clones, just over 90% of which are singletons. This specimen was peripheral blood, taken on day 0 of AZD1222 vaccination. Source of these receptors: an adult in good health.

The chain couples TRBV7-2 to TRBJ2-3; D is undetermined. Germline V gives CDR1 SGHTA, CDR2 FQGNSA. The CDR3 extends over 16 amino acids. Trimming left V 5 bases short and J 0 bases short, with 15 bases between. This CDR3 is CASSITPLTSTDTQYF. CDR3 bases: TGTGCCAGCAGCATCACGCCCCTGACCAGCACAGATACGCAGTATTTT. The full variable domain, in which reference TRBV7-2 and TRBJ2-3 provide the parts outside the CDR3, is GAGVSQSPSNKVTEKGKDVELRCDPISGHTALYWYRQSLGQGLEFLIYFQGNSAPDKSGLPSDRFSAERTGGSVSTLTIQRTQQEDSAVYLCASSITPLTSTDTQYFGPGTRLTVL.

V and J are TRBV19 and TRBJ2-2; D is perhaps TRBD2 (6 bases). Between the trimmed V and J ends, which lost 1 base and 3 bases, there was a span of 12 bases. The V gene's germline CDR1 is LNHDA and CDR2 SQIVND (reference sequence). CDR3 size: 16 residues. CDR3 residues: CASSIGGGIHTGELFF. The CDR3 region has the DNA TGTGCCAGTAGTATAGGGGGAGGCATCCACACCGGGGAGCTGTTTTTT.

The chain employs TRBV5-8 and TRBJ1-6; D is undetermined. With 7 bases removed from V and 10 bases from J, the gap between germline ends came to 21 bases. The germline gives CDR1 SGHTS, CDR2 YDEGEE. This CDR3 contains 15 residues. The CDR3 nucleotides are TGTGCCAGCGCAGCCGTGGTTCTATCCTACTCACCCCTCCACTTT. Encoded protein: CASAAVVLSYSPLHF.

The J gene is TRBJ2-3, the V gene TRBV15; D not resolved. V lost 0 bases, J lost 6 bases, and 7 bases lay in between. There are 13 residues in the CDR3. Germline values: CDR1 LNHNV, CDR2 YYDKDF (reference sequence). CDR3 sequence: CATSRDPSDTQYF. CDR3 nucleotide sequence: TGTGCCACCAGCAGAGATCCGTCGGATACGCAGTATTTT.

The chain links TRBV19 to TRBJ1-5, with D uncertain. Trimming took 5 bases from V and 1 from J, leaving 12 bases between them. The CDR3 covers 15 residues. Germline V lookup: CDR1 LNHDA, CDR2 SQIVND (reference sequence). CDR3 in DNA: TGTGCCAGTAGTTTCACAGAAAAGAGCAATCAGCCCCAGCATTTT. It is translated as CASSFTEKSNQPQHF. Together with reference TRBV19 and TRBJ1-5, the CDR3 gives the full variable domain: DGGITQSPKYLFRKEGQNVTLSCEQNLNHDAMYWYRQDPGQGLRLIYYSQIVNDFQKGDIAEGYSVSREKKESFPLTVTSAQKNPTAFYLCASSFTEKSNQPQHFGDGTRLSIL.